The rows below give T cell receptor beta chains drawn from one sample of a study of tumor-infiltrating lymphocytes in primary liver carcinoma. TCRdb redid the calling of the multiplex PCR reads with MiXCR, one entry per CDR3 protein. Among about 120,000 distinct CDR3 sequences listed, nearly 70% were seen once. Sequenced input: tumor-adjacent normal liver tissue. The receptors stem from a woman aged 55-70 years with primary liver carcinoma and hepatitis B virus infection. CDR3s include the opening cysteine and the closing phenylalanine or tryptophan. The order of the fields is clone size, V gene, J gene, D gene, CDR3 DNA, CDR3 protein. A D gene is named only where the DNA matches it firmly. Some rows mark clone size as missing; the rest say once, few, many or name a class of expanded clone.

-,TRBV28,TRBJ2-3,TRBD2,TGTGACAGCAGTACGGGACTAGCGGGAGTGGCGGGGCATACAGATACGCAGTATTTT,CDSSTGLAGVAGHTDTQYF
-,TRBV5-5,TRBJ1-6,-,TGTGCCAGCAGCTACGGGGGTAATCTCTGTAATTCACCCCTCCACTTT,CASSYGGNLCNSPLHF
medium-sized,TRBV11-2,TRBJ2-2,-,TGTGCCAGCAGCTTATTCGCTGCGAACACCGGGGAGCTGTTTTTT,CASSLFAANTGELFF
-,TRBV18,TRBJ2-6,TRBD1,TGTGCCAGCTCACCTACAGGGGCTGGGGCCAACGTCCTGACTTTC,CASSPTGAGANVLTF
many,TRBV28,TRBJ1-2,-,TGTGCCAGCAGTCGACCTGGAGGCTACACCTTC,CASSRPGGYTF
-,TRBV28,TRBJ2-7,TRBD1,TGTGCCAGCAGTTTATCGCGAATTTGGGACAGGGCCTCCTACGAGCAGTACTTC,CASSLSRIWDRASYEQYF
-,TRBV29-1,TRBJ1-1,-,TGCGGTGTTGAGGAACAGACAAACACTGAAGCTTTCTTT,CGVEEQTNTEAFF
many,TRBV6-1,TRBJ1-6,-,TGTGCCAGCGCTGGACGGAACCCGTTCAATACTTCACCCCTCCACTTT,CASAGRNPFNTSPLHF
-,TRBV12-3/TRBV12-4,TRBJ2-2,-,TGTGCCAGCACCCCAATGGGTAGCACCGAGAAGCTGTTTTTT,CASTPMGSTEKLFF
-,TRBV28,TRBJ1-5,-,TGTGCCACCAGTCAGCTCGATTATGAAGATTATAGCAATCAGCCCCATCATTTT,CATSQLDYEDYSNQPHHF
-,TRBV6-2/TRBV6-3,TRBJ2-3,-,TGTGCCACCAGTTGGAGTGGGAGTGTTACAGATACGCAGTATTTT,CATSWSGSVTDTQYF
-,TRBV29-1,TRBJ2-1,-,TGCAACGTTGAGACCTCCAATGAGCAGTTCTTC,CNVETSNEQFF
few,TRBV5-1,TRBJ2-1,-,TGCGCCAGCAGCTTGGAGGCGGGGCGAACCTACAATGAGCAGTTCTTC,CASSLEAGRTYNEQFF
many,TRBV14,TRBJ2-3,TRBD2,TGTGCCAGCAGCCCCCCCGGCGGGAGGGCCAACACGCAGTATTTT,CASSPPGGRANTQYF
-,TRBV11-2,TRBJ2-7,TRBD1,TGTGCCAGCAGCGGGGGACAGGGGTTGGCTAAACTTTATATCGAGCAATACTTC,CASSGGQGLAKLYIEQYF
-,TRBV5-1,TRBJ1-1,-,TGCGCCAGCAAGGTCGAGAACCAAAAGAACACTGAAGCTTTCTTT,CASKVENQKNTEAFF
-,TRBV12-5,TRBJ2-1,-,TGTGCTAGTGGTTTGGGGAGACAGTTTGTAGTCGATGAGGAGTTCTTC,CASGLGRQFVVDEEFF
-,TRBV6-5,TRBJ2-1,-,TGTGCCAGCAGTACTCAGACTATGCATGAACAGTTCTTC,CASSTQTMHEQFF
-,TRBV5-1,TRBJ2-1,-,TGCGCCAGCAGCATTTATAGCGGATCCTCCTACAATGAGCAATTCTTC,CASSIYSGSSYNEQFF
many,TRBV7-8,TRBJ1-5,-,TGTGCCAGCAGCGCAGACCGACAGGGCAATCAGCCCCAGCATTTT,CASSADRQGNQPQHF
-,TRBV5-1,TRBJ2-1,-,TGCGCCAGCAGCTCGACTGCAATTCCCTACAATGAGCAGTTCTTC,CASSSTAIPYNEQFF
many,TRBV4-2,TRBJ2-2,TRBD1,TGTGCCAGCAGCCAAGACCGGCACAGGGGCGGGGAGCTGTTTTTT,CASSQDRHRGGELFF
-,TRBV29-1,TRBJ1-2,-,TGCAGCGTGAGGGGTGGGTGTAAGGCTAACTATGGCTACAACTTC,CSVRGGCKANYGYNF
many,TRBV5-1,TRBJ2-7,TRBD2,TGCGCCAGCAGCTTGGAGGCTAGCGGGATTGGCGAGCAGTACTTC,CASSLEASGIGEQYF
many,TRBV5-1,TRBJ1-1,TRBD1,TGCGCCAGCAGCAGAACCCAACAGGGGGCGAACACTGAAGCTTTCTTT,CASSRTQQGANTEAFF
-,TRBV20-1,TRBJ1-5,-,TGCAGTGCTAGAGATATAACGAAGGCAGGCGAAGTGCCCCAACATTTT,CSARDITKAGEVPQHF
-,TRBV28,TRBJ1-2,-,TGTGCCAGCAGCCATACGTCGGAGGTGAGGGGCTACACCTTC,CASSHTSEVRGYTF